A single sample gave rise to the 12 T cell receptor beta chains below, sequenced in a study of blood T cell repertoires in COVID-19. Profiling relied on immunoSEQ multiplex PCR, and the TCRdb table lists in-frame clones only, not all of them. The sample consists of about 300,000 clones, 90% of them appearing once. Sequenced sample: PBMCs or T cells enriched from blood (not recorded which). The receptor source for this set is a woman in her late teens or twenties with acute COVID-19.

This clone was seen more than once but under ten times. V gene TRBV27 combines with J gene TRBJ2-7; 8 bases fit TRBD1. The CDR3 loop spans 14 amino acids. J was trimmed by 4 bases and V by 6 bases; bases with no gene match: 8. Germline V gene lookup returns CDR1 MNHEY and CDR2 SMNVEV (reference sequence). In DNA, the CDR3 is TGTGCCAGCAGACAACCGGGACAGGAATACGAGCAGTACTTC. This translates into CASRQPGQEYEQYF.

The rearrangement links TRBV7-9 to TRBJ1-1; D is unclear. Trimming shortened V by 2 bases and J by 11 bases, and 9 bases separated the two germline ends. The germline gives CDR1 SEHNR, CDR2 FQNEAQ (reference sequence). This CDR3 is built from 11 residues. The CDR3 protein is CASSLLNQAFF. CDR3 in DNA: TGTGCCAGCAGCTTATTGAACCAGGCTTTCTTT. The full variable domain, in which reference TRBV7-9 and TRBJ1-1 provide the parts outside the CDR3, is DTGVSQNPRHKITKRGQNVTFRCDPISEHNRLYWYRQTLGQGPEFLTYFQNEAQLEKSRLLSDRFSAERPKGSFSTLEIQRTEQGDSAMYLCASSLLNQAFFGQGTRLTVV.

This chain links TRBV28 with TRBJ1-3; D is unclear. The V end lost 8 bases, the J end lost 2 bases, and 13 bases lay between the germline ends. Germline lookup yields CDR1 MDHEN and CDR2 SYDVKM. The CDR3 is made up of 14 amino acids. CDR3 coding DNA: TGTGCCAGCTTTCCGGGAAGTGCTGGAAACACCATATATTTT. As protein: CASFPGSAGNTIYF.

The gene calls are TRBV5-1 and TRBJ1-3; 8 bases line up with TRBD1. Losses at the gene ends were 4 bases for V and 2 bases for J; bases not matched to a gene: 2. Germline V gene data show CDR1 as SGHRS and CDR2 as YFSETQ. The CDR3 spans 14 residues. DNA of the CDR3: TGCGCCAGCAGCCCCAGGGGGCCTGGAAACACCATATATTTT. This sequence encodes CASSPRGPGNTIYF.

The chain joins TRBV9 to TRBJ1-1; 7 bases match TRBD1. Germline values: CDR1 SGDLS, CDR2 YYNGEE. The CDR3 totals 14 residues. The V segment lost 4 bases and the J segment 1 base; nucleotides outside the gene matches: 4. The CDR3 protein is CASSPGTANTEAFF. Here the CDR3 DNA reads TGTGCCAGCAGCCCCGGGACAGCGAACACTGAAGCTTTCTTT.

This chain links TRBV7-9 with TRBJ2-2, with 8 bases aligning to TRBD2. This CDR3 spans 16 amino acids. Trimming cost V 5 bases and J 0 bases; bases outside gene matches: 5. Germline CDR1 and CDR2: SEHNR and FQNEAQ (reference sequence). The CDR3 protein is CASSPTSGANTGELFF. The CDR3 nucleotides are TGTGCCAGCAGCCCCACTAGCGGAGCGAACACCGGGGAGCTGTTTTTT. The full variable domain, rest sourced from reference TRBV7-9 and TRBJ2-2, is DTGVSQNPRHKITKRGQNVTFRCDPISEHNRLYWYRQTLGQGPEFLTYFQNEAQLEKSRLLSDRFSAERPKGSFSTLEIQRTEQGDSAMYLCASSPTSGANTGELFFGEGSRLTVL.

The gene calls are TRBV7-2 and TRBJ2-3; 12 bases align to TRBD2. CDR1 and CDR2 from the germline V gene are SGHTA and FQGNSA. V was pared by 0 bases and J by 5 bases, with 3 bases of the junction left unmatched. The CDR3 contains 16 residues. This CDR3 is CASSLASTSGRDTQYF. The CDR3 bases are TGTGCCAGCAGCTTAGCGTCGACTAGCGGGAGAGATACGCAGTATTTT.

This chain connects TRBV19 to TRBJ2-1, with TRBD2 matching 10 bases. Germline trimming cut 3 bases from V and 9 bases from J; bases unmatched to any gene: 11. The CDR3 loop spans 16 amino acids. Germline V gene sequence: CDR1 LNHDA, CDR2 SQIVND (reference sequence). The CDR3 DNA reads as TGTGCCAGTAGTATCGCTTTTCTAGCGGGAGCCGCTGAGCAGTTCTTC. Protein sequence: CASSIAFLAGAAEQFF.

This rearrangement joins TRBV5-1 to TRBJ2-1, with 9 bases lining up with TRBD2. The trim removed 3 bases at V and 6 bases at J, leaving 7 bases unmatched. CDR1 and CDR2 from the germline V gene are SGHRS and YFSETQ. This CDR3 is built from 15 residues. As DNA, the CDR3 is TGCGCCAGCAGCTCCTCCGGGACTAGCCGCAATGAGCAGTTCTTC. Translated, it gives CASSSSGTSRNEQFF.

This clone appeared once. This chain connects TRBV2 to TRBJ2-1; the D gene is possibly TRBD2 (6 bases). The length of the CDR3 is 17 residues. Germline V gene lookup returns CDR1 SNHLY and CDR2 FYNNEI. Trimming took off 3 bases at V and 8 bases at J, with 23 bases between the two ends. The CDR3 DNA sequence: TGTGCCAGCAGTGACTGGGACTTCACCCCAGGCGGCGATGAGCAGTTCTTC. As protein: CASSDWDFTPGGDEQFF.

This rearrangement joins TRBV13 to TRBJ1-1; a weak D match, TRBD1 (6 bases). Deletions cut 5 bases from V and 1 base from J, with 17 bases between. Germline V gene lookup returns CDR1 PRHDT and CDR2 FYEKMQ (reference sequence). This CDR3 is built from 16 residues. The CDR3 coding sequence is TGTGCCAGCAGCCCAGGGGACACCTTGGGGAACACTGAAGCTTTCTTT. This encodes CASSPGDTLGNTEAFF.

This clone was observed a single time. The gene calls are TRBV28 and TRBJ2-7; a weak D match, TRBD1 (5 bases). This CDR3 spans 15 amino acids. The germline V and J ends were trimmed by 6 bases and 3 bases, with 18 bases remaining between them. Germline-derived CDR1 and CDR2 are MDHEN and SYDVKM. CDR3 sequence reads: CASSHKGRTGYEQYF. Written as DNA, the CDR3 is TGTGCCAGCAGCCATAAGGGGCGGACGGGCTACGAGCAGTACTTC.